This TCR beta chain derives from a study of blood T cell repertoires in COVID-19. Study at large: COVID-19 samples collected from the United States, Italy and Spain covered acute and convalescent phases. T cells, B-cell-depleted T cells, or PBMCs supplied cDNA or gDNA.

The junction had 10 bases not matched to a gene; V was cut back by 10 bases and J by 1 base. Per the germline V gene, CDR1 is WNHNN and CDR2 is SYGVQD (reference sequence). This CDR3 region has 16 residues. Using immunoSEQ multiplex PCR, the repertoire was profiled, and TCRdb retains in-frame clones only, with some absent. The table includes over 450,000 clones, about 89% detected once. This TCR derives from a woman in her forties or fifties with COVID-19, enrolled during active disease. Sequences were obtained from peripheral blood. The chain joins TRBV10-1 to TRBJ2-6; 7 bases align to TRBD1. As DNA, the CDR3 is TGCGCCAACGGGACAGCACTACTTTCTGGGGCCAACGTCCTGACTTTC. This codes for CANGTALLSGANVLTF.